The 30 T cell receptor beta chains in this list originate from one sample, sequenced in a study of T cell changes during pregnancy in multiple sclerosis. Only in-frame clones appear in the TCRdb table, and some are missing; sequencing was by immunoSEQ multiplex PCR. In the table there are 70,000 to 75,000 clones, approximately 91% of which are singletons. The specimen comprised peripheral blood, sampled before pregnancy. The source is a female donor with multiple sclerosis, enrolled in a pregnancy study.

This sequence joins TRBV6-8 and TRBJ1-2; 7 nucleotides align to TRBD1. The germline gives CDR1 MNHGY, CDR2 SAAAGT. The CDR3 has 13 residues. J lost 3 bases, V lost 2 bases, and 0 bases had no gene match. The CDR3 spells CASSYDRDYGYTF. The DNA for the CDR3 is TGTGCCAGCAGTTACGACAGGGACTATGGCTACACCTTC.

V gene TRBV18 combines with J gene TRBJ2-7; 7 bases fit TRBD1. Germline loops: CDR1 KGHSH, CDR2 LQKENI. CDR3 length: 12 amino acids. Trimming removed 4 bases from V and 7 bases from J; junction bases left unmatched: 4. The CDR3 spells CASSRLQGEQYF. The CDR3 DNA reads as TGTGCCAGCTCACGTTTACAGGGGGAGCAGTACTTC.

This chain uses TRBV7-2 with TRBJ2-4, with D possibly being TRBD2 (6 bases). V dropped 5 bases and J dropped 13 bases, with 12 bases sitting between them. The CDR3 runs to 11 residues. Germline CDR1 and CDR2: SGHTA and FQGNSA. The CDR3 reads CASSEGGTQYF. The CDR3 DNA reads as TGTGCCAGCAGCGAGGGAGGAACCCAGTACTTC.

This rearrangement joins TRBV7-2 to TRBJ1-2, with 9 bases that match TRBD1. The CDR3 consists of 15 residues. After removal of 0 bases from V and 10 bases from J, the junction contained 9 bases not matched to a gene. Germline V CDR1 and CDR2: SGHTA, FQGNSA. The CDR3 DNA reads TGTGCCAGCAGCTTAGCGGGGACAGGGTACAAAGACTACACCTTC. It translates to CASSLAGTGYKDYTF. Using reference TRBV7-2 and TRBJ1-2 for the parts outside the CDR3, the full variable domain is GAGVSQSPSNKVTEKGKDVELRCDPISGHTALYWYRQSLGQGLEFLIYFQGNSAPDKSGLPSDRFSAERTGGSVSTLTIQRTQQEDSAVYLCASSLAGTGYKDYTFGSGTRLTVV.

This clone has just one count. CDR3 sequence reads: CASSFTGTGGYTQYF. CDR3 coding DNA: TGTGCCAGCAGCTTTACCGGGACAGGGGGTTATACGCAGTATTTT. The V and J genes are TRBV5-6 and TRBJ2-3, with TRBD1 matching over 11 bases. V trimming: 2 bases; J trimming: 7 bases; junction bases outside the gene matches: 6. CDR3 size: 15 residues. The germline gives CDR1 SGHDT, CDR2 YYEEEE.

The V call is TRBV5-8, the J call TRBJ2-7; the D gene is possibly TRBD2 (6 bases). CDR1 is SGHTS, CDR2 YDEGEE, per germline. The CDR3 covers 12 residues. V lost 6 bases and J lost 3, with 10 bases in between. The CDR3 spells CASTGTDYEQYF. The CDR3 DNA is TGTGCCAGCACCGGGACTGACTACGAGCAGTACTTC.

This chain joins TRBV19 and TRBJ1-1; 8 positions agree with TRBD1. The germline gives CDR1 LNHDA, CDR2 SQIVND (reference sequence). J gave up 7 bases and V 1 base, and 11 bases lay outside the gene matches. The CDR3 consists of 16 residues. The CDR3 region is CASSIAGDRPDLEAFF. CDR3 DNA sequence: TGTGCCAGTAGTATAGCCGGGGACAGGCCGGACCTTGAAGCTTTCTTT.

CDR3 nucleotide sequence: TGTGCCAGCAGCTTAGATGTAACAGTGGAAGAGACCCAGTACTTC. Its protein is CASSLDVTVEETQYF. The genes are TRBV7-6 and TRBJ2-5; D not certain. V lost 1 base, J lost 3 bases, and 12 bases lay in between. Germline CDR1 reads SGHVS; CDR2 reads FNYEAQ. The CDR3 loop spans 15 amino acids.

CDR3 sequence reads: CASSRRGEGEQFF. In DNA form, the CDR3 reads TGTGCCAGCTCACGACGGGGGGAAGGTGAGCAGTTCTTC. The chain employs TRBV18 and TRBJ2-1; TRBD2 aligns across 7 bases. J gave up 9 bases and V 4 bases, and 6 bases lay outside the gene matches. Germline CDR1 KGHSH, CDR2 LQKENI. The CDR3 runs to 13 residues.

This clone was detected only once. The chain links TRBV2 to TRBJ1-1, with 7 bases matching TRBD1. The CDR3 totals 14 residues. Germline V gives CDR1 SNHLY, CDR2 FYNNEI. V was pared by 4 bases and J by 2 bases, with 4 bases of the junction left unmatched. CDR3 loop: CASSARDRNTEAFF. The DNA of the CDR3 is TGTGCCAGCAGTGCCCGGGACAGAAACACTGAAGCTTTCTTT.

The V call is TRBV5-4, the J call TRBJ2-1, with 13 bases lining up with TRBD2. The CDR3 runs 18 residues. Trimming cost V 4 bases and J 4 bases; bases outside gene matches: 11. The germline CDR1 and CDR2 sequences are SGHNT and YYREEE (reference sequence). CDR3 loop: CASSGPGLAGIAYNEQFF. As DNA, the CDR3 is TGTGCCAGCAGCGGGCCGGGACTAGCGGGAATCGCGTACAATGAGCAGTTCTTC.

J is TRBJ1-1 and V is TRBV21-1; no check of the table's D call, TRBD1, against the DNA was made. TRBV21-1 is labeled a pseudogene. CDR3 length: 17 residues. In DNA, the CDR3 is TGTGCCAGCAGCAAACCAGGGGGCCGTCGATGGGGGACTGAAGCTTTCTTT. Amino acids: CASSKPGGRRWGTEAFF.

The chain couples TRBV25-1 to TRBJ2-5; D is perhaps TRBD1 (5 bases). This CDR3 region has 15 residues. Trimming took off 3 bases at V and 7 bases at J, with 18 bases between the two ends. CDR1 and CDR2 (germline): MGHDK, SYGVNS. The CDR3 DNA sequence: TGTGCCAGCAGTGATTTTAGTCAGGGTAGTGGGACCCAGTACTTC. It translates to CASSDFSQGSGTQYF.

This chain uses TRBV19 with TRBJ2-7, with 9 bases lining up with TRBD2. This CDR3 region has 14 residues. Unmatched junction bases numbered 2, after V lost 3 bases and J lost 2 bases. CDR1 is LNHDA, CDR2 SQIVND, per germline (reference sequence). The CDR3 nucleotides read TGTGCCAGTAGTATTGCTAGCGGGACCTACGAGCAGTACTTC. This sequence encodes CASSIASGTYEQYF.

The rearrangement links TRBV27 to TRBJ2-5; the D gene is possibly TRBD1 (5 bases). CDR3 size: 15 residues. Germline CDR1 is MNHEY and CDR2 is SMNVEV (reference sequence). V dropped 2 bases and J dropped 2 bases, with 12 bases sitting between them. The CDR3 region is CASSLHATEQETQYF. CDR3 DNA sequence: TGTGCCAGCAGTTTACATGCGACAGAACAAGAGACCCAGTACTTC.

This chain's CDR3 is CASSYNRGIRSGYTF. CDR3 sequence (DNA): TGTGCCAGCAGTTACAATCGGGGGATTAGGAGCGGCTACACCTTC. The chain has TRBV6-5 and TRBJ1-2; perhaps TRBD1 as D (5 bases). Germline CDR1 MNHEY, CDR2 SVGAGI. CDR3 size: 15 residues. The germline V and J ends were trimmed by 2 bases and 8 bases, with 18 bases remaining between them.

The chain is built from TRBV19 and TRBJ2-1, with a tentative D call TRBD2 (6 bases). The germline gives CDR1 LNHDA, CDR2 SQIVND (reference sequence). Between the trimmed V and J ends, which lost 3 bases and 7 bases, there was a span of 16 bases. The CDR3 extends over 15 amino acids. CDR3 sequence (DNA): TGTGCCAGTAGTATTCATCGGGCAGGAGGGAATGAGCAGTTCTTC. This encodes CASSIHRAGGNEQFF.

The gene calls are TRBV19 and TRBJ2-2; the D is unclear. CDR3 size: 15 residues. V was trimmed by 1 base and J by 0 bases, leaving 6 bases between them. Germline assignment: CDR1 LNHDA and CDR2 SQIVND (reference sequence). The CDR3 coding sequence is TGTGCCAGTAGTATAGGCCAGGCGAACACCGGGGAGCTGTTTTTT. Residues: CASSIGQANTGELFF.

This clone has more than one count but fewer than ten. The chain links TRBV2 to TRBJ1-1; no definite D call. This CDR3 contains 11 residues. Germline V gene lookup returns CDR1 SNHLY and CDR2 FYNNEI. The V and J ends lost 6 bases and 1 base respectively, with 3 bases between them. This CDR3 reads CASRRNTEAFF. The CDR3 coding sequence is TGTGCCAGCAGGAGGAACACTGAAGCTTTCTTT.

As to this clone: An end of the junction differs from the germline gene, which may be a read error. This sequence joins TRBV7-8 and TRBJ2-7; D not resolved. The CDR3 has 12 amino acids. The germline V gene encodes CDR1 SGHVS and CDR2 FQNEAQ. The CDR3 is CASSLERVGLDF. The CDR3 DNA is TGTGCCAGCAGCTTAGAACGGGTGGGTCTTGACTTC.

This sequence joins TRBV27 and TRBJ2-1, with TRBD1 identical over 8 bases. From germline, CDR1 is MNHEY and CDR2 SMNVEV (reference sequence). The V gene end was trimmed by 8 bases and the J gene end by 4 bases; junction bases not matched to a gene: 10. The CDR3 covers 15 residues. The CDR3: CASAQGANVYNEQFF. The CDR3 DNA sequence: TGTGCCAGCGCCCAGGGGGCAAATGTTTACAATGAGCAGTTCTTC.

This rearrangement joins TRBV5-4 to TRBJ2-1; a weak D match, TRBD2 (6 bases). The CDR3 has 13 amino acids. V was cut by 1 base and J by 9 bases, with 11 bases left in between. Germline V gene sequence: CDR1 SGHNT, CDR2 YYREEE (reference sequence). CDR3 coding DNA: TGTGCCAGCAGCTTGTGGGAGGAGGCTGAGCAGTTCTTC. Protein product: CASSLWEEAEQFF.

The rearrangement uses TRBV5-1 and TRBJ2-5, with D perhaps TRBD1 (6 bases). This CDR3 comprises 15 residues. The germline CDR1 and CDR2 sequences are SGHRS and YFSETQ. V was shortened by 2 bases and J by 2 bases, with 13 bases between the two germline ends. The CDR3 sequence is CASSLGQRLQETQYF. DNA of the CDR3: TGCGCCAGCAGCTTAGGACAGAGACTACAAGAGACCCAGTACTTC.

The chain links TRBV7-6 to TRBJ1-1, with 7 bases identical to TRBD1. Germline trimming cut 0 bases from V and 0 bases from J; bases unmatched to any gene: 1. Per germline, CDR1 SGHVS and CDR2 FNYEAQ. This CDR3 comprises 15 residues. The CDR3 sequence: CASSLAQGVNTEAFF. In DNA, the CDR3 is TGTGCCAGCAGCTTAGCCCAGGGGGTGAACACTGAAGCTTTCTTT.

This chain links TRBV27 with TRBJ1-1, with TRBD1 matching over 7 bases. V lost 6 bases and J lost 4; bases outside the gene matches: 8. This CDR3 has 14 amino acids. Per the germline V gene, CDR1 is MNHEY and CDR2 is SMNVEV (reference sequence). The CDR3 spells CASSPMSGGTEAFF. The CDR3 DNA follows: TGTGCCAGCAGCCCAATGTCAGGGGGCACTGAAGCTTTCTTT.

The rearrangement links TRBV6-6 to TRBJ1-6; D might be TRBD1 (5 bases). The CDR3 has 16 residues. Between the trimmed V and J ends, which lost 2 bases and 5 bases, there was a span of 13 bases. In germline, CDR1 is MNHNY, CDR2 SVGAGI (reference sequence). CDR3 region: CASSYRGGTNNSPLHF. CDR3 in DNA: TGTGCCAGCAGTTACCGGGGAGGGACGAATAATTCACCCCTCCACTTT.

This clone occurred a few times. The CDR3 DNA reads TGCGCCAGCAGCTCAAGACAGGGCTCCTACGAGCAGTACTTC. Amino acids: CASSSRQGSYEQYF. This chain connects TRBV5-1 to TRBJ2-7, with TRBD1 matching 7 bases. The CDR3 spans 14 residues. V lost 3 bases to trimming and J lost 0 bases; unmatched junction nucleotides: 3. Germline values: CDR1 SGHRS, CDR2 YFSETQ.

There are a few counts of this clone. This rearrangement joins TRBV10-3 to TRBJ1-1; 8 bases map to TRBD1. Germline assignment: CDR1 ENHRY and CDR2 SYGVKD. There are 15 residues in the CDR3. The V and J ends lost 10 bases and 5 bases, in that order; junction bases with no gene match: 15. CDR3 protein: CATLNQGAGVTEAFF. The CDR3 DNA follows: TGTGCCACCCTTAATCAGGGGGCTGGTGTTACTGAAGCTTTCTTT.

A note on this clone: This sample includes further DNA sequences coding for the same CDR3. The rearrangement uses TRBV6-5 and TRBJ1-1; TRBD1 matches 7 bases. In germline, CDR1 is MNHEY, CDR2 SVGAGI. The CDR3 extends over 14 amino acids. V shed 2 bases, J shed 5 bases, and the junction held 5 bases outside the gene matches. The CDR3 loop is CASSYRQGGTEAFF. The DNA for the CDR3 is TGTGCCAGCAGTTACAGACAGGGTGGAACTGAAGCTTTCTTT.

The chain has TRBV7-7 and TRBJ2-5; TRBD2 aligns across 7 bases. V lost 11 bases and J lost 1; bases outside the gene matches: 13. CDR3 length equals 15 residues. From germline, CDR1 is SSHAT and CDR2 FNYEAQ (reference sequence). CDR3: CASTWGEGGQETQYF. The DNA for the CDR3 is TGTGCCTCGACGTGGGGGGAGGGAGGCCAAGAGACCCAGTACTTC. The complete variable domain, with remaining parts taken from reference TRBV7-7 and TRBJ2-5, reads GAGVSQSPRYKVTKRGQDVTLRCDPISSHATLYWYQQALGQGPEFLTYFNYEAQPDKSGLPSDRFSAERPEGSISTLTIQRTEQRDSAMYRCASTWGEGGQETQYFGPGTRLLVL.